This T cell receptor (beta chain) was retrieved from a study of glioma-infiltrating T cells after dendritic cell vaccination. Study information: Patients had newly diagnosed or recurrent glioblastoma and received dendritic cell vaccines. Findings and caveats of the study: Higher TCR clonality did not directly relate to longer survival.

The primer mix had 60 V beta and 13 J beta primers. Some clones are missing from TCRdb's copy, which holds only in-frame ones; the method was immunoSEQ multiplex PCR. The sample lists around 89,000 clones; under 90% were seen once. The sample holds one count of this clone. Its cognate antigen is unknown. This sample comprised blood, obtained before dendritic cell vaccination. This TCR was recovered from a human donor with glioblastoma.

CDR3 coding DNA: TGTGCCAGCAGACGTGCGGGGGGGACCTACGAGCAGTACTTC. Translating it yields CASRRAGGTYEQYF. The chain links TRBV27 to TRBJ2-7, with 9 bases lining up with TRBD2. Germline trimming cut 6 bases from V and 2 bases from J; bases unmatched to any gene: 5. The germline CDR1 and CDR2 sequences are MNHEY and SMNVEV (reference sequence). The length of the CDR3 is 14 residues.